These 26 T cell receptor beta chains originate from one sample sequenced in a study of blood T cell repertoires in COVID-19. Libraries were prepared by immunoSEQ multiplex PCR; TCRdb keeps only in-frame clonotypes and omits some of them. The table shows a few hundred thousand clones, with 80% to 90% occurring only once. The specimen was PBMCs or T cells enriched from blood (not recorded which). These receptors all stem from a man aged 25-40 years who had recovered from COVID-19.

The chain uses TRBV28 and TRBJ2-7; 11 bases agree with TRBD1. This CDR3 is built from 15 residues. CDR1 is MDHEN and CDR2 is SYDVKM in the germline V gene. V shed 3 bases and J 4 bases; nucleotides not matched to a gene: 5. CDR3 DNA sequence: TGTGCCAGCAGTTTTATTGGACAGGGGGCTTACGAGCAGTACTTC. This translates into CASSFIGQGAYEQYF.

This clone appeared a single time. This sequence joins TRBV24-1 and TRBJ2-7, with TRBD2 identical over 10 bases. Trimming at V came to 4 bases and at J to 0 bases, leaving 2 bases not matched to a gene. The CDR3 spans 15 residues. Per germline, CDR1 KGHDR and CDR2 SFDVKD. The DNA for the CDR3 is TGTGCCACCAGTGACACTAGCGGGAACTCCTACGAGCAGTACTTC. Encoded protein: CATSDTSGNSYEQYF.

The J gene is TRBJ1-6, the V gene TRBV6-6; 7 positions agree with TRBD1. The CDR3 totals 15 residues. CDR1 MNHNY and CDR2 SVGAGI come from the germline V gene (reference sequence). With V trimmed by 7 bases and J by 9 bases, 12 bases remained unmatched. This CDR3 is CASNGGQIDSSPLHF. The CDR3 bases are TGTGCCAGCAACGGGGGACAGATCGATTCTTCACCCCTCCACTTT.

V usage is TRBV25-1 and J usage is TRBJ1-6, with TRBD1 as a possible D gene (5 bases). The germline V gene has CDR1 MGHDK and CDR2 SYGVNS. The CDR3 extends over 14 amino acids. V dropped 5 bases and J dropped 10 bases, with 15 bases sitting between them. CDR3 in amino acids: CASSRAGKGSPLHF. The CDR3 DNA follows: TGTGCCAGCAGTAGGGCAGGGAAAGGATCACCCCTCCACTTT.

The gene calls are TRBV3-1 (or the pseudogene TRBV3-2) and TRBJ2-5, with D perhaps TRBD2 (6 bases). The CDR3 sequence is 13 residues long. Trimming removed 8 bases at V and 2 bases at J, with 12 bases between. Per germline, CDR1 LGHDT and CDR2 YNNKEL (reference sequence). The CDR3 sequence is CASGSGRQETQYF. CDR3 in DNA: TGTGCCAGCGGATCTGGGAGGCAAGAGACCCAGTACTTC.

The chain recombines TRBV11-2 with TRBJ1-3; D ambiguous. The V end lost 6 bases, the J end lost 4 bases, and 10 bases lay between the germline ends. This CDR3 contains 13 residues. Germline V gene sequence: CDR1 SGHAT, CDR2 FQNNGV. CDR3 coding DNA: TGTGCCAGCAGGTTGGCCGGGGGAAACACCATATATTTT. Translating gives CASRLAGGNTIYF.

As regards this clone: A junction boundary mismatches the germline segment, possibly from a read error. The V call is TRBV6-2 or TRBV6-3, the J call TRBJ1-3; 9 positions agree with TRBD1. This CDR3 contains 15 residues. Looked up from germline, CDR1 is MNHEY and CDR2 is SVGEGT. The DNA of the CDR3 is TGTGCCAGCAGTCGACAGGGGGTCGCTGGGAACACCATATATTTT. It is translated as CASSRQGVAGNTIYF.

About this clone: This CDR3 is also generated by other DNA sequences in the sample. The chain employs TRBV29-1 and TRBJ1-4; 12 positions agree with TRBD1. CDR1 is SQVTM and CDR2 is ANQGSEA in the germline V gene. The CDR3 covers 13 residues. V gave up 4 bases and J gave up 8 bases; unmatched junction bases: 2. The CDR3 DNA reads TGCAGCGTTGGAGGGACAGGGGGCGAAAAACTGTTTTTT. Amino acids: CSVGGTGGEKLFF.

The chain joins TRBV6-4 to TRBJ2-5; 7 bases match TRBD2. Trimming removed 0 bases from V and 7 bases from J; junction bases left unmatched: 11. The CDR3 runs to 16 residues. Germline V CDR1 and CDR2: MRHNA, SNTAGT. The CDR3, as DNA: TGTGCCAGCAGTGACTCCTTGGGACGGTGCGGGAGGACCCAGTACTTC. This encodes CASSDSLGRCGRTQYF.

V gene TRBV25-1 combines with J gene TRBJ2-7; a weak D match, TRBD1 (6 bases). Deletions cut 3 bases from V and 3 bases from J, with 9 bases between. The CDR3 contains 13 residues. Germline CDR1 is MGHDK and CDR2 is SYGVNS. CDR3 amino acids: CASSETGFYEQYF. CDR3 coding DNA: TGTGCCAGCAGTGAGACAGGTTTCTACGAGCAGTACTTC.

This sequence joins TRBV7-2 and TRBJ1-3; D uncertain. Trimming left V 5 bases short and J 0 bases short, with 14 bases between. CDR1 and CDR2 from the germline V gene are SGHTA and FQGNSA. CDR3 size: 16 residues. The CDR3 region has the DNA TGTGCCAGCAGCCAAAGAGGACTGAACTCTGGAAACACCATATATTTT. Encoded protein: CASSQRGLNSGNTIYF. Supplemented by reference TRBV7-2 and TRBJ1-3, the full variable domain reads GAGVSQSPSNKVTEKGKDVELRCDPISGHTALYWYRQSLGQGLEFLIYFQGNSAPDKSGLPSDRFSAERTGGSVSTLTIQRTQQEDSAVYLCASSQRGLNSGNTIYFGEGSWLTVV.

This clone was detected only a few times. The rearrangement joins TRBV27 to TRBJ1-5; D remains ambiguous. Germline V lookup: CDR1 MNHEY, CDR2 SMNVEV (reference sequence). CDR3 length equals 14 residues. Deletions cut 3 bases from V and 5 bases from J, with 11 bases between. The CDR3 bases are TGTGCCAGCAGTTTGAGGTGGAGAGATCAGCCCCAGCATTTT. It translates to CASSLRWRDQPQHF.

On this clone itself: At one end, the junction sequence differs from germline, possibly due to a read error. V is TRBV29-1 and J is TRBJ1-2, with a weak D call TRBD1 (5 bases). The germline gives CDR1 SQVTM, CDR2 ANQGSEA. The CDR3 length is 11 residues. DNA for the CDR3: TGCAGCGTTGAAGATTCGAGGCAGGGTGGATTC. It encodes CSVEDSRQGGF.

The chain joins TRBV5-1 to TRBJ1-2; D possibly corresponds to TRBD1 (5 bases). Germline V CDR1 and CDR2: SGHRS, YFSETQ. The CDR3 extends over 14 amino acids. Trimming pared 7 bases from V and 7 bases from J, leaving 20 bases between. The CDR3 nucleotides are TGCGCCAGCGGCAGGGACGGAGGGGCCGGTGGCTACACCTTC. Translation gives CASGRDGGAGGYTF.

This sequence joins TRBV19 and TRBJ2-6; the match to TRBD1 covers 7 bases. The V gene's germline CDR1 is LNHDA and CDR2 SQIVND (reference sequence). Germline trimming cut 5 bases from V and 15 bases from J; bases unmatched to any gene: 7. The CDR3 is 12 amino acids. CDR3 in DNA: TGTGCCAGTAGTTCCCAGGACAGGTCCCTGACTTTC. It yields the protein CASSSQDRSLTF.

This clone was observed once. The rearrangement uses TRBV9 and TRBJ2-7, with D possibly matching TRBD2 (6 bases). In germline, CDR1 is SGDLS, CDR2 YYNGEE. The CDR3 is made up of 16 amino acids. V gave up 0 bases and J gave up 2 bases, with 15 bases separating them. This CDR3 is CASSVEGAGVAYEQYF. Here the CDR3 DNA reads TGTGCCAGCAGCGTAGAGGGAGCGGGCGTAGCCTACGAGCAGTACTTC.

The rearrangement links TRBV27 to TRBJ1-1, with 7 positions matching TRBD1. The CDR3 loop spans 14 amino acids. The V segment lost 2 bases and the J segment 5 bases; nucleotides outside the gene matches: 5. From germline, CDR1 is MNHEY and CDR2 SMNVEV (reference sequence). The DNA for the CDR3 is TGTGCCAGCAGTTTAGAGGGGGCGGGTACTGAAGCTTTCTTT. Protein sequence: CASSLEGAGTEAFF.

Concerning this clone: At the DNA level, this CDR3 is encoded by other sequences in the same sample as well. The chain combines TRBV5-1 with TRBJ2-7, with D tentatively TRBD1 (5 bases). The V gene lost 0 bases and the J gene lost 0 bases, with 7 bases spanning the gap. The germline V gene encodes CDR1 SGHRS and CDR2 YFSETQ. The CDR3 spans 14 residues. Here the CDR3 reads CASSLGGSSYEQYF. The CDR3 DNA sequence: TGCGCCAGCAGCTTGGGGGGCTCCTCCTACGAGCAGTACTTC.

This chain links TRBV27 with TRBJ2-7; 9 nucleotides match TRBD1. The germline V gene encodes CDR1 MNHEY and CDR2 SMNVEV (reference sequence). The CDR3 length is 14 residues. J was trimmed by 3 bases and V by 2 bases; bases with no gene match: 2. The CDR3 sequence is CASSLGDRDYEQYF. The CDR3 DNA sequence: TGTGCCAGCAGTTTAGGGGACAGGGACTACGAGCAGTACTTC.

This clone appeared once. The V call is TRBV7-9, the J call TRBJ2-3, with D possibly TRBD1 on 6 matching bases. Germline loops: CDR1 SEHNR, CDR2 FQNEAQ (reference sequence). Trimming cost V 6 bases and J 4 bases, with 23 bases left between them. This CDR3 region has 17 residues. Written as DNA, the CDR3 is TGTGCCAGCAGTTTCACGAGAGGAACAGGGTGGGCAGATACGCAGTATTTT. It codes for CASSFTRGTGWADTQYF.

The chain is built from TRBV27 and TRBJ2-1; unclear D gene. The CDR3 runs to 17 residues. The germline V gene has CDR1 MNHEY and CDR2 SMNVEV (reference sequence). V lost 2 bases, J lost 4 bases, and 18 bases lay in between. The CDR3 loop reads CASSLRPSPSRYNEQFF. The DNA for the CDR3 is TGTGCCAGCAGTTTACGGCCTAGTCCGAGTCGGTACAATGAGCAGTTCTTC.

This clone was observed a single time. The chain is built from TRBV5-1 and TRBJ2-7; tentatively, D is TRBD2 (5 bases). Trimming took off 4 bases at V and 3 bases at J, with 14 bases between the two ends. In germline, CDR1 is SGHRS, CDR2 YFSETQ. The CDR3 totals 14 residues. CDR3 DNA: TGCGCCAGCAGCCCCTATGGGGAGATCTACGAGCAGTACTTC. This gives the protein CASSPYGEIYEQYF.

The rearrangement joins TRBV2 to TRBJ2-5; weak D call: TRBD2 (5 bases). V shed 7 bases and J shed 7 bases, with 10 bases lying between them. The germline CDR1 and CDR2 sequences are SNHLY and FYNNEI. This CDR3 is built from 11 residues. The CDR3 nucleotides are TGTGCCAGCAACCAGGCGGGGACCCAGTACTTC. It translates to CASNQAGTQYF.

The chain employs TRBV7-8 and TRBJ2-3; 10 bases fit TRBD1. The CDR3 extends over 15 amino acids. Germline V gene lookup returns CDR1 SGHVS and CDR2 FQNEAQ. The V and J ends lost 5 bases and 6 bases, in that order; junction bases with no gene match: 8. CDR3 amino acids: CASSGRDRGADTQYF. The CDR3 DNA sequence: TGTGCCAGCAGCGGTAGGGACAGGGGTGCGGATACGCAGTATTTT.

This chain links TRBV28 with TRBJ1-2; D might be TRBD1 (6 bases). Deletions cut 7 bases from V and 8 bases from J, with 20 bases between. From germline, CDR1 is MDHEN and CDR2 SYDVKM. This CDR3 spans 14 amino acids. The CDR3 here is CASTPGYLRGGYTF. CDR3 sequence (DNA): TGTGCCAGCACCCCCGGTTATCTGAGGGGGGGCTACACCTTC.

The chain joins TRBV3-1 (or the pseudogene TRBV3-2) to TRBJ2-7; maybe TRBD1 (6 bases). The CDR3 runs to 14 residues. Germline lookup yields CDR1 LGHDT and CDR2 YNNKEL (reference sequence). With 0 bases removed from V and 7 bases from J, the gap between germline ends came to 13 bases. CDR3 region: CASSQDPRGVEQYF. CDR3 DNA: TGTGCCAGCAGCCAAGATCCCAGGGGCGTAGAGCAGTACTTC.